A selection of T cell receptor beta chains follows, all from one sample in a study of blood T cells in healthy people across ages. TCRdb used MiXCR to reprocess the 5' RACE reads, holding one entry per CDR3 protein. The sample consists of more than 700,000 distinct CDR3 sequences, about 47% of them appearing once. The sequenced material came from blood. Receptor source: an elderly man in good health. CDR3s include the opening cysteine and the closing phenylalanine or tryptophan. A D gene is named only where the DNA matches it firmly. Clone size is stated in some rows and not others, as once, few, many or a class when expanded.

D gene	J gene	clone size	V gene	CDR3 length	CDR3 DNA	CDR3 protein
TRBD2	TRBJ2-1	many	TRBV7-9	16	TGTGCCAGCAGCTCCCCGGCAGGACTAGCGGGAGATGAGCAGTTCTTC	CASSSPAGLAGDEQFF
.	TRBJ2-7	.	TRBV6-1	14	TGTGCCAGCAGGAGGGGGATTGGGAGCTACGAGCAGTACTTC	CASRRGIGSYEQYF
TRBD1	TRBJ2-4	.	TRBV20-1	16	TGCAGTGCTAGAGGTCTAACAGGGGAAGCCAAAAACATTCAGTACTTC	CSARGLTGEAKNIQYF
TRBD1	TRBJ1-4	.	TRBV5-1	15	TGCGCCAGCACCGCAAACAGGGGAACTAATGAAAAACTGTTTTTT	CASTANRGTNEKLFF
.	TRBJ2-5	few	TRBV3-1	15	TGTGCCAGCAGCCAACCCACAGGAGGGGGAGAGACCCAGTACTTC	CASSQPTGGGETQYF
.	TRBJ1-6	many	TRBV7-8	16	TGTGCCAGCAGCTTATCGCGATCCTCCTATAATTCACCCCTCCACTTT	CASSLSRSSYNSPLHF
TRBD1	TRBJ2-3	many	TRBV4-2	16	TGTGCCAGCAGCCAAGATCTGGACAGGGGGCTTTCGCCGCAGTATTTT	CASSQDLDRGLSPQYF
TRBD2	TRBJ2-1	.	TRBV20-1	13	TGCAGTGCCCAGCGGGGGGCGAGTTACGAGCAGTTCTTC	CSAQRGASYEQFF
.	TRBJ2-1	.	TRBV20-1	15	TGCAGTGCTAGTCCCCCGGGACGGGATTACAATGAGCAGTTCTTC	CSASPPGRDYNEQFF
.	TRBJ2-7	.	TRBV19	13	TGTGCCAGTAGTATTGAGGGTTCCTACGAGCAGTACTTC	CASSIEGSYEQYF
.	TRBJ2-2	.	TRBV20-1	14	TGCAGTGCCGAGAACAGGGAACGCGGCGGGGAGCTGTTTTTT	CSAENRERGGELFF
.	TRBJ1-4	few	TRBV27	13	TGTGCCAGCAGTTTCCAGAGGGGGGAAAAACTGTTTTTT	CASSFQRGEKLFF
.	TRBJ2-7	.	TRBV29-1	18	TGCAGCGTTGAGTTGTTTGCGGGTTCTACCCACTCCTACAATGAGCAGTACTTC	CSVELFAGSTHSYNEQYF
TRBD1	TRBJ2-7	few	TRBV5-6	15	TGTGCCAGCAGCAGTGGGACAGGTATTTTTTACGAGCAGTACTTC	CASSSGTGIFYEQYF
TRBD2	TRBJ2-5	many	TRBV5-1	15	TGCGCCAGCAGCCTAGGTCCGGGAGGGCCGGAGACCCAGTACTTC	CASSLGPGGPETQYF
TRBD2	TRBJ2-7	few	TRBV29-1	14	TGCAGCGTTAGGACTAGCGGGATTTCCTACGAGCAGTACTTC	CSVRTSGISYEQYF
.	TRBJ1-2	few	TRBV5-6	18	TGTGCCAGCAGCTTGGGCGTAGCTAGAAGGCGATTGGACTATGGCTACACCTTC	CASSLGVARRRLDYGYTF
.	TRBJ2-7	few	TRBV5-4	13	TGTGCCAGCAGCTTGGAGAGTCACTACGAGCAGTACTTC	CASSLESHYEQYF
.	TRBJ1-1	few	TRBV6-1	13	TGTGCCAGCAGTGGCTACCTGAACACTGAAGCTTTCTTT	CASSGYLNTEAFF
.	TRBJ2-3	.	TRBV24-1	14	TGTGCCACCAGTGATTTGGCCAACACGGATACGCAGTATTTT	CATSDLANTDTQYF
TRBD2	TRBJ2-1	many	TRBV6-2/TRBV6-3	14	TGTGCCAGCGGAGCCGGCGGGAGGGCCCCTGAGCAGTTCTTC	CASGAGGRAPEQFF
TRBD2	TRBJ2-7	.	TRBV6-5	13	TGTGCCAGCAAGGGGACTACGTTATACGAGCAGTACTTC	CASKGTTLYEQYF